These T cell receptor beta chains were read from a single sample in a study of control samples from healthy donors and cancer patients. Measured with immunoSEQ multiplex PCR; TCRdb has only the in-frame clones, and not every one. The sample lists about 120,000 clones; less than 90% were seen once. The sequenced sample consisted of blood. All receptors come from a man aged 18 to 30 in good health. Each CDR3 is given with its conserved first and last residue. A D gene is named only where the DNA matches it firmly.

V gene: TRBV11-2
J gene: TRBJ2-3
D gene: .
CDR3 protein: CASAASTDTQYF

V gene: TRBV27
J gene: TRBJ1-4
D gene: .
CDR3 protein: CASSFWDKNEKLFF

V gene: TRBV6-5
J gene: TRBJ1-3
D gene: TRBD1
CDR3 protein: CASSRYRGSGNTIYF

V gene: TRBV21-1
J gene: TRBJ2-7
D gene: .
CDR3 protein: CASSPEQYF

V gene: TRBV7-2
J gene: TRBJ1-2
D gene: TRBD1
CDR3 protein: CASSTPGQGGANYGYTF

V gene: TRBV13
J gene: TRBJ2-2
D gene: .
CDR3 protein: CASTDGQLNTGELFF

V gene: TRBV18
J gene: TRBJ2-7
D gene: TRBD1
CDR3 protein: CASSARDRPYEQYF

V gene: TRBV9
J gene: TRBJ1-2
D gene: TRBD1
CDR3 protein: CASSPRDRANGYTF

V gene: TRBV15
J gene: TRBJ2-1
D gene: .
CDR3 protein: CATSRDRNLHNEQFF

V gene: TRBV7-7
J gene: TRBJ2-1
D gene: TRBD2
CDR3 protein: CASSLGGGGTEQFF

V gene: TRBV2
J gene: TRBJ2-6
D gene: TRBD1
CDR3 protein: CASSIQPGGAGANVLTF

V gene: TRBV9
J gene: TRBJ1-3
D gene: TRBD1
CDR3 protein: CASSEAPGTAGNTIYF

V gene: TRBV20-1
J gene: TRBJ2-5
D gene: TRBD2
CDR3 protein: CSASSYLAGAPEETQYF

V gene: TRBV18
J gene: TRBJ2-5
D gene: TRBD1
CDR3 protein: CASSPDRGVVQETQYF

V gene: TRBV6-5
J gene: TRBJ1-4
D gene: TRBD1
CDR3 protein: CASTAGTGTNEKLFF

V gene: TRBV6-2/TRBV6-3
J gene: TRBJ2-3
D gene: .
CDR3 protein: CASSFSSPSDTQYF

V gene: TRBV5-1
J gene: TRBJ1-1
D gene: .
CDR3 protein: CASSLGRPGNTEAFF

V gene: TRBV18
J gene: TRBJ2-7
D gene: TRBD1
CDR3 protein: CASSSGSGQGIYEQYF

V gene: TRBV6-4
J gene: TRBJ1-2
D gene: .
CDR3 protein: CASMGRVADGYTF

V gene: TRBV6-5
J gene: TRBJ2-1
D gene: TRBD1
CDR3 protein: CASSGQGNMGQFF

V gene: TRBV19
J gene: TRBJ1-5
D gene: TRBD1
CDR3 protein: CASSIALDRVGQPQHF

V gene: TRBV2
J gene: TRBJ2-7
D gene: .
CDR3 protein: CASSGDIHEQYF

V gene: TRBV10-3
J gene: TRBJ2-2
D gene: TRBD1
CDR3 protein: CAISLGQGGTGELFF

V gene: TRBV7-9
J gene: TRBJ1-3
D gene: .
CDR3 protein: CASSFNRDLSGNTIYF

V gene: TRBV15
J gene: TRBJ2-5
D gene: TRBD2
CDR3 protein: CATSRDGSGRETQYF

V gene: TRBV6-1
J gene: TRBJ2-3
D gene: TRBD2
CDR3 protein: CASSAGLAGGGSTDTQYF

V gene: TRBV19
J gene: TRBJ2-3
D gene: .
CDR3 protein: CASHDSQTSTDTQYF

V gene: TRBV28
J gene: TRBJ1-5
D gene: TRBD1
CDR3 protein: CASSSGGRGQMGQPQHF

V gene: TRBV7-8
J gene: TRBJ2-7
D gene: TRBD2
CDR3 protein: CASSLTSGRYYEQYF

V gene: TRBV5-1
J gene: TRBJ1-2
D gene: .
CDR3 protein: CASSPGLNYGYTF

V gene: TRBV2
J gene: TRBJ2-7
D gene: .
CDR3 protein: CASLSRDASYTGAYYEQYF

V gene: TRBV18
J gene: TRBJ2-1
D gene: TRBD1
CDR3 protein: CAGRTGINNEQFF

V gene: TRBV27
J gene: TRBJ1-2
D gene: .
CDR3 protein: CASSTGQVYTF

V gene: TRBV11-2
J gene: TRBJ1-1
D gene: .
CDR3 protein: CASSFTDGLGEAFF

V gene: TRBV11-2
J gene: TRBJ2-7
D gene: .
CDR3 protein: CASSRQEGIYEQYF

V gene: TRBV27
J gene: TRBJ2-7
D gene: TRBD1
CDR3 protein: CASSSGQGRFGNEQYF

V gene: TRBV28
J gene: TRBJ1-1
D gene: .
CDR3 protein: CASSLNRPGRNTEAFF

V gene: TRBV6-2/TRBV6-3
J gene: TRBJ1-1
D gene: .
CDR3 protein: CASSLRQARGAFF

V gene: TRBV5-1
J gene: TRBJ1-1
D gene: .
CDR3 protein: CASSLVQKGTEAFF

V gene: TRBV27
J gene: TRBJ1-2
D gene: .
CDR3 protein: CASSGRRGYTF

V gene: TRBV10-3
J gene: TRBJ1-2
D gene: TRBD1
CDR3 protein: CAISNRGENSDGYTF

V gene: TRBV29-1
J gene: TRBJ2-1
D gene: .
CDR3 protein: CSVSEPGISHNEQFF

V gene: TRBV7-3
J gene: TRBJ1-2
D gene: .
CDR3 protein: CASSSGYGYTF

V gene: TRBV19
J gene: TRBJ2-5
D gene: TRBD1
CDR3 protein: CASSPLPGQGETQYF

V gene: TRBV9
J gene: TRBJ2-2
D gene: TRBD2
CDR3 protein: CASSVAGGPGNTGELFF

V gene: TRBV9
J gene: TRBJ1-1
D gene: TRBD1
CDR3 protein: CASSASTGMLGTEAFF

V gene: TRBV10-2
J gene: TRBJ2-7
D gene: .
CDR3 protein: CASRSFRGEQYF

V gene: TRBV9
J gene: TRBJ1-6
D gene: .
CDR3 protein: CASSPGPGSPLHF

V gene: TRBV7-2
J gene: TRBJ2-3
D gene: .
CDR3 protein: CASSPYSTDTQYF

V gene: TRBV28
J gene: TRBJ1-2
D gene: .
CDR3 protein: CASSSFPGYGYTF

V gene: TRBV5-1
J gene: TRBJ2-5
D gene: .
CDR3 protein: CASSLGIVQETQYF

V gene: TRBV7-2
J gene: TRBJ1-6
D gene: .
CDR3 protein: CASTSSGQGRNSPLHF

V gene: TRBV5-6
J gene: TRBJ1-2
D gene: TRBD1
CDR3 protein: CASSQTGGLGYTF

V gene: TRBV2
J gene: TRBJ2-1
D gene: .
CDR3 protein: CASSGVRSYNEQFF